The clone carrying this T cell receptor beta chain appeared a single time. Its antigen is unknown. These data come from a study of cytomegalovirus exposure and HLA in healthy donors. Overall study results and limits: Roughly even sequencing depth across donors was the assumption behind the presence/absence analyses. It was shown in a later analysis that HLA-associated TCR beta chains were more clonally expanded than other, equally common chains.

Primers included in the PCR were 60 Vbeta and 13 Jbeta primers. The repertoire was sequenced with immunoSEQ multiplex PCR; TCRdb's copy has only in-frame clones and lacks some. The repertoire holds 200,000 to 250,000 clones, 70% to 80% seen once, with less than 3.5% in the top ten. The CDR3 loop spans 14 amino acids. J gave up 0 bases and V 2 bases, and 2 bases lay outside the gene matches. CDR1 and CDR2 from the germline V gene are GTSNPN and SVGIG (reference sequence). The specimen was PBMCs. The receptor comes from a woman aged 60-75 years in good health and CMV-seropositive. V usage is TRBV30 and J usage is TRBJ1-1, with 8 bases that match TRBD1. The DNA for the CDR3 is TGTGCCTGGAGTCGGACAGGGCTGAACACTGAAGCTTTCTTT. As protein: CAWSRTGLNTEAFF.